The 22 T cell receptor beta chains listed next were all sequenced from one sample in a study of T-cell memory formation after mild COVID-19. One entry per CDR3 protein, called by TCRdb with MiXCR from the 5' RACE reads. Altogether some 410,000 distinct CDR3 sequences are present, more than 20% being singletons, with the ten largest covering about an eighth. Sequencing was performed on PBMCs or a T cell subset sorted from them (not recorded which). These receptors came from an adult woman who had mild COVID-19 (a few samples of this study predate the infection). Cell type and time point are not known.

This chain connects TRBV5-1 to TRBJ2-2; D remains ambiguous. This CDR3 spans 14 amino acids. V dropped 0 bases and J dropped 4 bases, with 7 bases sitting between them. CDR1 SGHRS and CDR2 YFSETQ come from the germline V gene. The CDR3 is CASSLGSFTGELFF. The CDR3 region has the DNA TGCGCCAGCAGCTTGGGGTCATTCACCGGGGAGCTGTTTTTT.

This chain joins TRBV15 and TRBJ2-5; D gene ambiguous. This CDR3 has 13 residues. In germline, CDR1 is LNHNV, CDR2 YYDKDF (reference sequence). V lost 4 bases, J lost 1 base, and 7 bases lay in between. In nucleotides, the CDR3 is TGTGCCACCAGCATAGAGACCCAAGAGACCCAGTACTTC. Protein sequence: CATSIETQETQYF. The full variable domain, completed using reference TRBV15 and TRBJ2-5, is DAMVIQNPRYQVTQFGKPVTLSCSQTLNHNVMYWYQQKSSQAPKLLFHYYDKDFNNEADTPDNFQSRRPNTSFCFLDIRSPGLGDTAMYLCATSIETQETQYFGPGTRLLVL.

The rearrangement uses TRBV20-1 and TRBJ2-7, with 8 bases identical to TRBD2. This CDR3 is 14 amino acids long. Per germline, CDR1 DFQATT and CDR2 SNEGSKA (reference sequence). The J segment lost 1 base and the V segment lost 6 bases, leaving 8 bases of the junction unmatched. Here the CDR3 DNA reads TGCAGTGCCGGAGCGGCGGGAGGTTCCTACGAGCAGTACTTC. Its protein is CSAGAAGGSYEQYF.

This clonotype has just a few counts. The rearrangement uses TRBV6-2 or TRBV6-3 and TRBJ2-7, with D perhaps being TRBD1 or TRBD2 (6 bases each). The CDR3 runs to 14 residues. Trimming pared 2 bases from V and 1 base from J, leaving 9 bases between. Germline-derived CDR1 and CDR2 are MNHEY and SVGEGT. The CDR3 here is CASSYGGPSYEQYF. The CDR3 nucleotides are TGTGCCAGCAGTTACGGGGGGCCATCCTACGAGCAGTACTTC.

This clonotype was observed a handful of times. The gene calls are TRBV7-3 and TRBJ2-3, with TRBD1 matching 8 bases. With 4 bases clipped from V and 2 bases from J, the junction kept 5 bases outside the gene matches. Germline V gene sequence: CDR1 SGHTA, CDR2 FQGTGA. This CDR3 region has 15 residues. The CDR3, as DNA: TGTGCCAGCAGCTCCCGGACAGGGTCCACAGATACGCAGTATTTT. Protein sequence: CASSSRTGSTDTQYF.

The rearrangement uses TRBV6-2 or TRBV6-3 and TRBJ2-7; the match to TRBD2 covers 10 bases. Germline CDR1 reads MNHEY; CDR2 reads SVGEGT. After removal of 6 bases from V and 6 bases from J, the junction contained 14 bases not matched to a gene. The CDR3 covers 16 residues. The CDR3 nucleotides are TGTGCCAGCAGCTCCTTTTTGGGGACTAGCGTCGGCGAGCAGTACTTC. This encodes CASSSFLGTSVGEQYF.

This clonotype was detected ten times or more. The chain joins TRBV7-9 to TRBJ2-3; possibly TRBD2 for D (6 bases). Germline V gives CDR1 SEHNR, CDR2 FQNEAQ (reference sequence). V lost 5 bases to trimming and J lost 3 bases, with 21 bases between them. The CDR3 is 17 amino acids. Here the CDR3 DNA reads TGTGCCAGCAGCCCCGGGCTAGCGCACAAGATAACAGATACGCAGTATTTT. It encodes CASSPGLAHKITDTQYF.

The table lists this clonotype with a few counts. This chain joins TRBV9 and TRBJ2-3; 7 nucleotides line up with TRBD2. Losses at the gene ends were 3 bases for V and 5 bases for J; bases not matched to a gene: 6. This CDR3 is 14 amino acids long. Germline loops: CDR1 SGDLS, CDR2 YYNGEE. CDR3 in DNA: TGTGCCAGCAGCGCGGGGAGGGCCGTAGATACGCAGTATTTT. Its translation: CASSAGRAVDTQYF.

The chain employs TRBV5-1 and TRBJ2-5, with D possibly being TRBD1 (7 bases). Germline V lookup: CDR1 SGHRS, CDR2 YFSETQ. Trimming took 2 bases from V and 0 from J, leaving 14 bases between them. This CDR3 contains 16 residues. The CDR3, as DNA: TGCGCCAGCAGCTTCCAACCAGGGGGGTACCAAGAGACCCAGTACTTC. Protein: CASSFQPGGYQETQYF.

This sequence joins TRBV12-3 or TRBV12-4 and TRBJ1-5; possible D gene TRBD1, 5 bases. The CDR3 totals 14 residues. Trimming cost V 6 bases and J 11 bases, with 20 bases left between them. Here the CDR3 DNA reads TGTGCCAGCAGCCTCGGGGCTAATGCACAAACCCAGCATTTT. This encodes CASSLGANAQTQHF.

This chain connects TRBV6-2 or TRBV6-3 to TRBJ2-1; D unclear. V was pared by 6 bases and J by 8 bases, with 17 bases between. Germline lookup yields CDR1 MNHEY and CDR2 SVGEGT. The CDR3 totals 14 residues. DNA for the CDR3: TGTGCCAGCAGGTCGGCATATTTTGGCGATGAGCAGTTCTTC. Protein: CASRSAYFGDEQFF.

The sample holds a few counts of this clonotype. The chain is built from TRBV2 and TRBJ2-1, with 12 positions matching TRBD2. Germline CDR1 reads SNHLY; CDR2 reads FYNNEI. The CDR3 contains 18 residues. V gave up 2 bases and J gave up 9 bases; unmatched junction bases: 14. CDR3 residues: CASSERLAGDFTTGEQFF. CDR3 in DNA: TGTGCCAGCAGTGAAAGACTAGCGGGGGATTTCACCACCGGTGAGCAGTTCTTC.

In this sample, this clonotype turned up a few times. This chain connects TRBV29-1 to TRBJ2-3, with 7 bases identical to TRBD1. This CDR3 region has 15 residues. CDR1 and CDR2 from the germline V gene are SQVTM and ANQGSEA. J was trimmed by 0 bases and V by 4 bases; bases with no gene match: 7. The CDR3 region has the DNA TGCAGCGTTGGTCAAGGGGGCCAGAGCACAGATACGCAGTATTTT. Its protein product is CSVGQGGQSTDTQYF.

In DNA form, the CDR3 reads TGTGCCAGCAGACAGATGGTCTATGGCTACACCTTC. Encoded protein: CASRQMVYGYTF. J is TRBJ1-2 and V is TRBV6-2 or TRBV6-3, with no clear D. The V and J ends lost 6 bases and 4 bases respectively, with 9 bases between them. There are 12 residues in the CDR3. Per the germline V gene, CDR1 is MNHEY and CDR2 is SVGEGT.

The gene calls are TRBV5-6 and TRBJ1-5; perhaps TRBD1 as D (5 bases). Trimming left V 3 bases short and J 1 base short, with 8 bases between. The CDR3 loop spans 14 amino acids. Germline V lookup: CDR1 SGHDT, CDR2 YYEEEE. CDR3 sequence (DNA): TGTGCCAGCAGCTCGGGACGGAGCAATCAGCCCCAGCATTTT. Its translation: CASSSGRSNQPQHF.

The table lists this clonotype with a few counts. The chain is built from TRBV4-2 and TRBJ2-1; TRBD2 aligns across 7 bases. The CDR3 spans 16 residues. With 0 bases clipped from V and 6 bases from J, the junction kept 8 bases outside the gene matches. Per germline, CDR1 LGHNA and CDR2 YNFKEQ. The CDR3 sequence is CASSQDSSGAFNEQFF. As DNA, the CDR3 is TGTGCCAGCAGCCAAGATTCGAGCGGGGCTTTCAATGAGCAGTTCTTC.

V is TRBV20-1 and J is TRBJ2-7; 7 bases match TRBD2. This CDR3 has 14 residues. Germline trimming cut 4 bases from V and 9 bases from J; bases unmatched to any gene: 15. CDR1 is DFQATT, CDR2 SNEGSKA, per germline (reference sequence). CDR3 protein: CSATHRDYRLLQYF. The CDR3 DNA follows: TGCAGTGCTACACACCGGGACTACCGCTTGTTGCAGTACTTC.

The genes are TRBV5-1 and TRBJ2-5; 7 bases are shared with TRBD1. The CDR3 has 14 residues. The trim removed 3 bases at V and 3 bases at J, leaving 5 bases unmatched. Germline V lookup: CDR1 SGHRS, CDR2 YFSETQ. The CDR3 region has the DNA TGCGCCAGCAGCTCCGGACAGGCAAAAGAGACCCAGTACTTC. Translating gives CASSSGQAKETQYF.

This clonotype is categorized as medium-sized. This rearrangement joins TRBV5-1 to TRBJ1-1; perhaps TRBD1 as D (5 bases). Germline CDR1 is SGHRS and CDR2 is YFSETQ. This CDR3 has 13 residues. V was shortened by 7 bases and J by 4 bases, with 14 bases between the two germline ends. The CDR3 DNA reads as TGCGCCAGCTCGTCGGCACAGGTCACTGAAGCTTTCTTT. Its protein is CASSSAQVTEAFF. Looking up the rest from reference TRBV5-1 and TRBJ1-1 gives the full variable domain: KAGVTQTPRYLIKTRGQQVTLSCSPISGHRSVSWYQQTPGQGLQFLFEYFSETQRNKGNFPGRFSGRQFSNSRSEMNVSTLELGDSALYLCASSSAQVTEAFFGQGTRLTVV.

The chain uses TRBV7-9 and TRBJ2-3, with 8 bases that match TRBD1. J lost 3 bases, V lost 5 bases, and 4 bases had no gene match. This CDR3 has 14 amino acids. Germline V gene sequence: CDR1 SEHNR, CDR2 FQNEAQ (reference sequence). Here the CDR3 reads CASSQYRGTDTQYF. Here the CDR3 DNA reads TGTGCCAGCAGCCAATACAGGGGGACAGATACGCAGTATTTT.

This rearrangement joins TRBV12-5 to TRBJ2-2; 7 nucleotides align to TRBD1. Germline V gene lookup returns CDR1 LGHNT and CDR2 FRNRAP. With V trimmed by 2 bases and J by 6 bases, 6 bases remained unmatched. The CDR3 has 15 residues. CDR3 protein: CASGLQLQGPGELFF. The CDR3 DNA follows: TGTGCTAGTGGTTTGCAACTACAGGGGCCCGGGGAGCTGTTTTTT. Drawing the rest from reference TRBV12-5 and TRBJ2-2, the complete variable domain is DARVTQTPRHKVTEMGQEVTMRCQPILGHNTVFWYRQTMMQGLELLAYFRNRAPLDDSGMPKDRFSAEMPDATLATLKIQPSEPRDSAVYFCASGLQLQGPGELFFGEGSRLTVL.

This clonotype has more than one count but fewer than ten. J is TRBJ2-2 and V is TRBV15; D uncertain. From germline, CDR1 is LNHNV and CDR2 YYDKDF (reference sequence). V lost 2 bases and J 1 base, leaving 5 bases between the germline ends. The CDR3 runs to 14 residues. In DNA, the CDR3 is TGTGCCACCAGCAGAACGGGGAACACCGGGGAGCTGTTTTTT. It encodes CATSRTGNTGELFF.